This T cell receptor (beta chain) was captured by sequencing in a study of cytomegalovirus exposure and HLA in healthy donors. The PCR was carried out with 60 Vbeta primers and 13 Jbeta primers. The data were produced by immunoSEQ multiplex PCR, yet TCRdb's version contains in-frame clones alone and is incomplete. The sample consists of 120,000 or so clones, over 65% of them appearing once. In this sample, this clone turned up a few times. The V gene's germline CDR1 is LNHNV and CDR2 YYDKDF (reference sequence). The V and J ends lost 8 bases and 6 bases, in that order; junction bases with no gene match: 5. The CDR3 extends over 14 amino acids.

This chain connects TRBV15 to TRBJ1-5; 12 bases fit TRBD1. This clonotype was sampled from a man aged 25-45 years in good health and CMV-seronegative. The specimen was PBMCs. CDR3 sequence (DNA): TGTGCCACCGACGGGACAGGGGGCGGTCAGCCCCAGCATTTT. Translating it yields CATDGTGGGQPQHF.